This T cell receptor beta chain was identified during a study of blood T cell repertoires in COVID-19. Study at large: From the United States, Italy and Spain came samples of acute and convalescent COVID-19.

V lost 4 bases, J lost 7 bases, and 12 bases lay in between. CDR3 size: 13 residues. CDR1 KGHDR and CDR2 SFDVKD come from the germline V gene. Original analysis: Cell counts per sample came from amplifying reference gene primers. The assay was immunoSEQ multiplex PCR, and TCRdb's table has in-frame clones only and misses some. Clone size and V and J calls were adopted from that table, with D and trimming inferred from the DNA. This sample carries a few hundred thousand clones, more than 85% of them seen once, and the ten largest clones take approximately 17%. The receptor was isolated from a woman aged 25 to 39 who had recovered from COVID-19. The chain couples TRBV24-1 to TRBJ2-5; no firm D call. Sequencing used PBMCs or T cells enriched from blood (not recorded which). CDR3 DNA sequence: TGTGCCACCAGTGACACCTCCGCAGGGACCCAGTACTTC. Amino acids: CATSDTSAGTQYF.